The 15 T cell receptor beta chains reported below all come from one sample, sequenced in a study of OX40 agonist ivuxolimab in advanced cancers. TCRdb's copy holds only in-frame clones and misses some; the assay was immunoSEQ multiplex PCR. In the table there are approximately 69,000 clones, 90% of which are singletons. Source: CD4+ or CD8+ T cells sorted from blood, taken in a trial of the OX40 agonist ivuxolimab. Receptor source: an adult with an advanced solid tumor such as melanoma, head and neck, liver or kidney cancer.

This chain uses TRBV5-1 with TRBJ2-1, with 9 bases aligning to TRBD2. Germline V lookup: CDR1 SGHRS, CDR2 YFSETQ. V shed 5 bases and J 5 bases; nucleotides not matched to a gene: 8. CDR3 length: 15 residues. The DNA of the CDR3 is TGCGCCAGCAGGCGGGAGACTAGCGGCAACAATGAGCAGTTCTTC. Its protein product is CASRRETSGNNEQFF.

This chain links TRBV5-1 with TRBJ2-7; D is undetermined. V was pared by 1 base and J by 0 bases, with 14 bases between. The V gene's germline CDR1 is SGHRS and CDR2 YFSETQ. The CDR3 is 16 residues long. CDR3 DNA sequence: TGCGCCAGCAGCTTGCAACCGACGGCGAGCTCCTACGAGCAGTACTTC. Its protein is CASSLQPTASSYEQYF.

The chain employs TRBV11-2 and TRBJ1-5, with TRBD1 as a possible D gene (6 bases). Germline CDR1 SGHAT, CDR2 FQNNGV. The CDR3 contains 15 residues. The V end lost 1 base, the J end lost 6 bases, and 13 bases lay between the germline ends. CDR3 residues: CASSLAQGPGQPQHF. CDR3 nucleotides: TGTGCCAGCAGCTTAGCCCAGGGGCCGGGTCAGCCCCAGCATTTT.

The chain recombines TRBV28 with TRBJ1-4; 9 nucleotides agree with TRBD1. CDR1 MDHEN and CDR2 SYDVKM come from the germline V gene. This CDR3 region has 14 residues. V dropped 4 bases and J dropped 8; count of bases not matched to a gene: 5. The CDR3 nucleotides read TGTGCCAGCAGTTCTGGGACAGGGCTCGAAAAACTGTTTTTT. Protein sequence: CASSSGTGLEKLFF.

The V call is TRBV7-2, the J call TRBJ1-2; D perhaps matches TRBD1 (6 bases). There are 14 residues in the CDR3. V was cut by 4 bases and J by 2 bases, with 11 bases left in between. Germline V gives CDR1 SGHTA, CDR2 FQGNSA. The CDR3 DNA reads TGTGCCAGCAGCTCACGGACAGAGAACTATGGCTACACCTTC. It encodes CASSSRTENYGYTF.

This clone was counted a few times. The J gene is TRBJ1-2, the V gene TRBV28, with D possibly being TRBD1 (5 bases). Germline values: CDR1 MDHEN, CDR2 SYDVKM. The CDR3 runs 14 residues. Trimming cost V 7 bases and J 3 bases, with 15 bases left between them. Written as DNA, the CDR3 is TGTGCCAGCACCTATGGTCAGGGACACTATGGCTACACCTTC. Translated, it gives CASTYGQGHYGYTF.

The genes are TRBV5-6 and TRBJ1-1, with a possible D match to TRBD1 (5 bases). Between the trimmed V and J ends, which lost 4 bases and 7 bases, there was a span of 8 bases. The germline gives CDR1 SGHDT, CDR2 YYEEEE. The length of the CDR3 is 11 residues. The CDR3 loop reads CASSLRGEAFF. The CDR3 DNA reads TGTGCCAGCAGCCTGAGGGGTGAAGCTTTCTTT.

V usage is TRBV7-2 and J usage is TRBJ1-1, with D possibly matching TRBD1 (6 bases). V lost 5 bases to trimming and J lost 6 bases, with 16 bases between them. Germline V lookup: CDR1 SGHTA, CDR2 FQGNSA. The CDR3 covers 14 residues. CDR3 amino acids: CASSANRAGAEAFF. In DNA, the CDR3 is TGTGCCAGCAGCGCGAACAGGGCTGGGGCTGAAGCTTTCTTT. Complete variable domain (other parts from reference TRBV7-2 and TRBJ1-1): GAGVSQSPSNKVTEKGKDVELRCDPISGHTALYWYRQSLGQGLEFLIYFQGNSAPDKSGLPSDRFSAERTGGSVSTLTIQRTQQEDSAVYLCASSANRAGAEAFFGQGTRLTVV.

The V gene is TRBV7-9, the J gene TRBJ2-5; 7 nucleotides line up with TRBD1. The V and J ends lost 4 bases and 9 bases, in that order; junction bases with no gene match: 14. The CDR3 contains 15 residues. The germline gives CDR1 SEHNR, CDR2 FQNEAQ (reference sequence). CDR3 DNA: TGTGCCAGCAGCTCCCGGACAGGTGCTGAGGTGGCCCAGTACTTC. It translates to CASSSRTGAEVAQYF.

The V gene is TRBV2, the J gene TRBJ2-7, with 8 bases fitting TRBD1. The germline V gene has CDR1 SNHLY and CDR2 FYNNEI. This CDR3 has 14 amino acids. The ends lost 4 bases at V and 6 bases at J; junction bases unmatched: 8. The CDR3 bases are TGTGCCAGCAGTGCCACAGGGGGAGGCCTCGAGCAGTACTTC. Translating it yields CASSATGGGLEQYF.

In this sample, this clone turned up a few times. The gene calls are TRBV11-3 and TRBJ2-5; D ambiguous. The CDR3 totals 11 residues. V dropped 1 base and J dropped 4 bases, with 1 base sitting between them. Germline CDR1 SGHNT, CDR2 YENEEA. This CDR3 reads CASSLAETQYF. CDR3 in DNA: TGTGCCAGCAGCTTAGCAGAGACCCAGTACTTC.

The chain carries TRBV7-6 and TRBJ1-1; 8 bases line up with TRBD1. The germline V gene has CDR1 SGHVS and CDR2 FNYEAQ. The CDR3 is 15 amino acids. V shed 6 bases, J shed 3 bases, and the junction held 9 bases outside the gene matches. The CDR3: CASSPRTGRDTEAFF. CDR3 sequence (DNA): TGTGCCAGCAGTCCCAGGACAGGGAGAGACACTGAAGCTTTCTTT.

DNA for the CDR3: TGTGCCAGCAGTTTTATTGCCCAGCCGGGGGTTGAAAAACTGTTTTTT. Translating gives CASSFIAQPGVEKLFF. The genes are TRBV28 and TRBJ1-4; D may be TRBD1 (5 bases). V was pared by 3 bases and J by 7 bases, with 18 bases between. Germline loops: CDR1 MDHEN, CDR2 SYDVKM. This CDR3 has 16 amino acids.

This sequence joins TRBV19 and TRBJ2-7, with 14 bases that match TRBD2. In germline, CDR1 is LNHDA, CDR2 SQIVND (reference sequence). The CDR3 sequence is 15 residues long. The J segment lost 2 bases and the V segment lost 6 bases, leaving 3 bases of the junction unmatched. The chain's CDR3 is CASRKTSGRAYEQYF. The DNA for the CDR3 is TGTGCCAGTAGGAAGACTAGCGGGAGGGCCTACGAGCAGTACTTC. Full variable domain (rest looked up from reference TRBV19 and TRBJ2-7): DGGITQSPKYLFRKEGQNVTLSCEQNLNHDAMYWYRQDPGQGLRLIYYSQIVNDFQKGDIAEGYSVSREKKESFPLTVTSAQKNPTAFYLCASRKTSGRAYEQYFGPGTRLTVT.

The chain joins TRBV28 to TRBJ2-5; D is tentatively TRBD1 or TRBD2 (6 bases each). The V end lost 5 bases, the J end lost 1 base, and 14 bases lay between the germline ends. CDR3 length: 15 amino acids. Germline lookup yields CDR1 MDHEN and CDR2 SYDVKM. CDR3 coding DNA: TGTGCCAGCAGTACCTTTCGGGGGCTCCAAGAGACCCAGTACTTC. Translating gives CASSTFRGLQETQYF.